These T cell receptor beta chains were read from a single sample in a study of cytomegalovirus exposure and HLA in healthy donors. This table comes from immunoSEQ multiplex PCR, and its TCRdb copy is limited to in-frame clones, with some not included. The sample contains around 200,000 clones, around 85% of which appear only once. The sample was PBMCs. The receptors shown here come from a man aged 45-65 years in good health and CMV-seronegative. Both conserved end residues are part of each CDR3. The D gene is left open where the match is weak. Rows may omit the clone size; those that give it use once, few, many or a size class.

D gene | J gene | clone size | V gene | CDR3 length | CDR3 DNA | CDR3 protein
NA | TRBJ2-1 | NA | TRBV6-6 | 14 | TGTGCCAGCAGTTACCCCTCCTTAGGGGATGAGCAGTTCTTC | CASSYPSLGDEQFF
TRBD1 | TRBJ2-1 | NA | TRBV7-7 | 14 | TGTGCTAGCAGCCCCGGGACAGGGGTGGGTGAGCAGTTCTTC | CASSPGTGVGEQFF
NA | TRBJ1-3 | NA | TRBV6-6 | 15 | TGTGCCAGCAGTTACTCTTTGCAGGTCCGACACACCATATATTTT | CASSYSLQVRHTIYF
NA | TRBJ1-1 | NA | TRBV27 | 15 | TGTGCCAGCAGTTTATCGCGCGGGTTCGGCACTGAAGCTTTCTTT | CASSLSRGFGTEAFF
NA | TRBJ2-1 | NA | TRBV27 | 12 | TGTGCCAGCAGTTCTCTTCTGCGGGAGCAGTTCTTC | CASSSLLREQFF
NA | TRBJ2-1 | NA | TRBV5-1 | 12 | TGCGCCAGCAGCTTAGGCGAGGGTGAGCAGTTCTTC | CASSLGEGEQFF
NA | TRBJ1-1 | NA | TRBV5-1 | 15 | TGCGCCAGCAGCTTGGATCTGGGAGGTGGCACTGAAGCTTTCTTT | CASSLDLGGGTEAFF
NA | TRBJ1-5 | NA | TRBV6-1 | 13 | TGTGCCAGCAGTGAAATGGGGGGTCAGCCCCAGCATTTT | CASSEMGGQPQHF
TRBD2 | TRBJ2-7 | NA | TRBV27 | 17 | TGTGCCAGCAGCCCTAAAATTACTAGCGGGTATGGCGACGAGCAGTACTTC | CASSPKITSGYGDEQYF
TRBD2 | TRBJ2-1 | NA | TRBV5-4 | 16 | TGTGCCAGCAGCTCAGCTAGCGGGAGGAACTACAATGAGCAGTTCTTC | CASSSASGRNYNEQFF
NA | TRBJ1-1 | NA | TRBV28 | 18 | TGTGCCAGCAGTTCCCCGGTTCGACAGAGCGCCCTGAACACTGAAGCTTTCTTT | CASSSPVRQSALNTEAFF
NA | TRBJ1-1 | few | TRBV19 | 15 | TGTGCCAGTAGTATAGAGGGGCTTGTGAACACTGAAGCTTTCTTT | CASSIEGLVNTEAFF
NA | TRBJ2-1 | NA | TRBV25-1 | 13 | TGTGCCAGCAGTTCAGCCGGGGGGCACGAGCAGTTCTTC | CASSSAGGHEQFF
TRBD2 | TRBJ2-7 | NA | TRBV10-1 | 14 | TGCGCCAGCAGTGAGGGGACTAGCGGTTACGAGCAGTACTTC | CASSEGTSGYEQYF
NA | TRBJ1-5 | NA | TRBV28 | 15 | TGTGCCAGCGGGCCCGCGACATTAGGCAATCAGCCCCAGCATTTT | CASGPATLGNQPQHF
NA | TRBJ2-5 | NA | TRBV15 | 13 | TGTGCCACCAGCGGCAGGGTCAGGGAGACCCAGTACTTC | CATSGRVRETQYF
TRBD2 | TRBJ2-5 | NA | TRBV28 | 16 | TGTGCCAGCAGTTTGGGACTAGCGGGAGGTACGGAGACCCAGTACTTC | CASSLGLAGGTETQYF
NA | TRBJ1-1 | once | TRBV6-4 | 13 | TGTGCCAGCAGTGACAGGGAGGACACTGAAGCTTTCTTT | CASSDREDTEAFF
TRBD1 | TRBJ2-7 | NA | TRBV28 | 15 | TGTGCCAGCAGTCCCGGGACAGGGGGCAGCTACGAGCAGTACTTC | CASSPGTGGSYEQYF
NA | TRBJ1-3 | NA | TRBV4-1 | 15 | TGCGCCAGCAGCCAAGAACGGGGGGCTGGAAACACCATATATTTT | CASSQERGAGNTIYF
TRBD2 | TRBJ2-3 | NA | TRBV5-1 | 16 | TGCGCCAGCAGCCCCTTGAGCGGGGGAAGCACAGATACGCAGTATTTT | CASSPLSGGSTDTQYF
NA | TRBJ2-5 | NA | TRBV5-6 | 13 | TGTGCCAGCAGCCGTAGGACAGAAGAGACCCAGTACTTC | CASSRRTEETQYF
NA | TRBJ2-5 | NA | TRBV18 | 17 | TGTGCCAGCTCACCACTCCCTCCGATACAGGACCGTTCGGAGCAGTACTTC | CASSPLPPIQDRSEQYF
TRBD1 | TRBJ2-7 | NA | TRBV7-9 | 14 | TGTGCCAGCAGCTTGACAGGGGAACGGTACGAGCAGTACTTC | CASSLTGERYEQYF
NA | TRBJ2-1 | few | TRBV7-9 | 12 | TGTGCCAGCAGCATCCTAGCCAATGAGCAGTTCTTC | CASSILANEQFF
TRBD1 | TRBJ1-4 | NA | TRBV6-6 | 15 | TGTGCCAGCGGGAACCCCGGGACAGGGGGGGAAAAACTGTTTTTT | CASGNPGTGGEKLFF
NA | TRBJ1-4 | NA | TRBV30 | 14 | TGTGCCTGGAGTACAGGGAAGGCTAATGAAAAACTGTTTTTT | CAWSTGKANEKLFF
NA | TRBJ2-5 | NA | TRBV5-1 | 12 | TGCGCCAGCAGCTCCTACGGGGAGACCCAGTACTTC | CASSSYGETQYF
NA | TRBJ1-1 | NA | TRBV6-1 | 12 | TGTGCCAGCAGTGAGGGGCACCTGGAAGCTTTCTTT | CASSEGHLEAFF
NA | TRBJ2-3 | NA | TRBV6-5 | 15 | TGTGCCAGCAGTAGCCGGGGACTTATGTTAGATACGCAGTATTTT | CASSSRGLMLDTQYF
NA | TRBJ1-1 | NA | TRBV27 | 15 | TGTGCCAGTAGCCCGGGACTAGGAATGAACACTGAAGCTTTCTTT | CASSPGLGMNTEAFF
NA | TRBJ2-3 | NA | TRBV5-4 | 16 | TGTGCCAGCAGCGACAAGAATCCCCTCGCTCGCGATACGCAGTATTTT | CASSDKNPLARDTQYF
TRBD2 | TRBJ2-5 | NA | TRBV18 | 13 | TGTGCCAGCTCGCCTCAGGGAGGGGAGACCCAGTACTTC | CASSPQGGETQYF
TRBD1 | TRBJ1-1 | NA | TRBV15 | 17 | TGTGCCACCAGCAGAGATCGACAGGGTTGGAAGAACACTGAAGCTTTCTTT | CATSRDRQGWKNTEAFF
NA | TRBJ1-2 | NA | TRBV29-1 | 14 | TGCAGCGTTGAAGATGCAGGGTATCACTATGGCTACACCTTC | CSVEDAGYHYGYTF